Presented here are 24 T cell receptor beta chains from one specimen sequenced in a study of CD8 T cells in ankylosing spondylitis. These receptors lack a known antigen. Regarding the study as a whole: Ankylosing spondylitis blood appeared to be characterized by a TCR beta motif of 7 to 9 highly homologous variants.

Each CDR3 protein is one row after TCRdb ran MiXCR on the 5' RACE reads. The sample has around 770,000 distinct CDR3 sequences; approximately 12% are singletons. The source material was blood, either unsorted or a sorted T cell fraction (not recorded which). The source is a male donor with ankylosing spondylitis.

Only a few counts were recorded for this clonotype. The V and J genes are TRBV4-2 and TRBJ2-3; tentatively, D is TRBD2 (6 bases). Trimming removed 1 base at V and 1 base at J, with 9 bases between. CDR1 LGHNA and CDR2 YNFKEQ come from the germline V gene. CDR3 size: 15 residues. The CDR3 loop is CASSQVERGTDTQYF. The CDR3 coding sequence is TGTGCCAGCAGCCAAGTAGAGCGGGGCACAGATACGCAGTATTTT.

Only a few counts were recorded for this clonotype. The genes are TRBV20-1 and TRBJ2-3; the D gene is possibly TRBD2 (5 bases). The CDR3 length is 14 residues. Germline loops: CDR1 DFQATT, CDR2 SNEGSKA (reference sequence). This CDR3 is CSPQSFGDTDTQYF. DNA of the CDR3: TGCAGCCCACAATCCTTCGGGGACACAGATACGCAGTATTTT.

The chain links TRBV28 to TRBJ2-1, with TRBD1 as a possible D gene (6 bases). From germline, CDR1 is MDHEN and CDR2 SYDVKM. The V gene lost 5 bases and the J gene lost 4 bases, with 12 bases spanning the gap. This CDR3 is built from 14 residues. The CDR3 loop reads CASSPPDRYNEQFF. The CDR3 DNA follows: TGTGCCAGCAGTCCGCCGGACAGATACAATGAGCAGTTCTTC.

This clonotype was seen more than once but under ten times. The chain couples TRBV20-1 to TRBJ2-7, with D possibly matching TRBD1 (5 bases). The CDR3 is 13 residues long. Per germline, CDR1 DFQATT and CDR2 SNEGSKA (reference sequence). The chain's CDR3 is CRPNGAISYEQYF. DNA of the CDR3: TGCAGGCCGAATGGGGCCATATCCTACGAGCAGTACTTC.

The genes are TRBV12-3 or TRBV12-4 and TRBJ1-1, with D possibly matching TRBD1 (6 bases). Deletions cut 6 bases from V and 3 bases from J, with 17 bases between. The CDR3 consists of 15 residues. The CDR3 coding sequence is TGTGCCAGCAGACCTCAGCAGGGGTGGGACACTGAAGCTTTCTTT. Translated: CASRPQQGWDTEAFF.

This clonotype was detected only a few times. The genes are TRBV20-1 and TRBJ2-5, with 12 bases lining up with TRBD2. CDR3 length equals 15 residues. Germline assignment: CDR1 DFQATT and CDR2 SNEGSKA (reference sequence). With V trimmed by 3 bases and J by 4 bases, 6 bases remained unmatched. The CDR3 is CSASLAGGPAETQYF. CDR3 bases: TGCAGTGCTAGCCTAGCGGGAGGGCCCGCAGAGACCCAGTACTTC.

A remark on this clonotype: A single base separates this from a much larger clone, so it may be a read error. J is TRBJ2-1 and V is TRBV29-1; 7 bases are a match to TRBD1. The CDR3 loop spans 14 amino acids. Germline CDR1 SQVTM, CDR2 ANQGSEA. Trimming removed 6 bases from V and 6 bases from J; junction bases left unmatched: 11. CDR3 amino acids: CSVGTALTCNEQFF. The CDR3 DNA reads TGCAGCGTAGGGACAGCACTTACCTGCAATGAGCAGTTCTTC.

This chain connects TRBV20-1 to TRBJ2-3; weak D call: TRBD2 (6 bases). In germline, CDR1 is DFQATT, CDR2 SNEGSKA (reference sequence). The CDR3 totals 15 residues. V was cut by 0 bases and J by 0 bases, with 10 bases left in between. CDR3 in amino acids: CSARDPRGSTDTQYF. CDR3 coding DNA: TGCAGTGCTAGAGATCCTCGGGGGAGCACAGATACGCAGTATTTT.

This clonotype was counted only a few times. The CDR3 region has the DNA TGTGCCATCAGTGACGGGCTGTTAGAGCAGTTCTTC. Its protein product is CAISDGLLEQFF. V and J are TRBV10-3 and TRBJ2-1; D is uncertain. The germline CDR1 and CDR2 sequences are ENHRY and SYGVKD. V lost 3 bases and J 10 bases, leaving 10 bases between the germline ends. CDR3 length: 12 amino acids.

This clonotype appeared a few times. The chain links TRBV6-5 to TRBJ1-2; D not certain. The CDR3 has 13 amino acids. The V gene's germline CDR1 is MNHEY and CDR2 SVGAGI. V was pared by 3 bases and J by 6 bases, with 11 bases between. The CDR3 nucleotides are TGTGCCAGCAGTTATGGAGGCGGGAATGGCTACACCTTC. Protein: CASSYGGGNGYTF.

In this sample, this clonotype turned up many times. This chain joins TRBV6-1 and TRBJ1-1; D is undetermined. Per germline, CDR1 MNHNS and CDR2 SASEGT. V lost 5 bases and J lost 2, with 15 bases in between. The CDR3 has 15 amino acids. The chain's CDR3 is CASSPHQPDNTEAFF. Written as DNA, the CDR3 is TGTGCCAGCAGTCCCCATCAGCCGGATAACACTGAAGCTTTCTTT.

This clonotype appeared a few times. The chain couples TRBV4-3 to TRBJ1-6, with a tentative D call TRBD1 (5 bases). The CDR3 length is 16 residues. With 4 bases removed from V and 8 bases from J, the gap between germline ends came to 18 bases. CDR1 is LGHNA, CDR2 YSLEER, per germline. The CDR3 DNA sequence: TGCGCCAGCAGCCCTGTGACGGGCGGGGGACATTCACCCCTCCACTTT. Protein: CASSPVTGGGHSPLHF.

This clonotype appeared many times. The rearrangement uses TRBV12-3 or TRBV12-4 and TRBJ2-7; D is undetermined. This CDR3 is built from 12 residues. V lost 3 bases to trimming and J lost 3 bases, with 6 bases between them. In DNA, the CDR3 is TGTGCCAGCAGTTTCGGATACTACGAGCAGTACTTC. Translation gives CASSFGYYEQYF.

This clonotype was observed many times. The chain employs TRBV7-9 and TRBJ1-1; D is possibly TRBD1 (5 bases). This CDR3 is 14 amino acids long. V lost 1 base, J lost 6 bases, and 12 bases lay in between. Germline CDR1 is SEHNR and CDR2 is FQNEAQ (reference sequence). The CDR3: CASSLVGGPAEAFF. The CDR3 DNA reads TGTGCCAGCAGCTTAGTCGGGGGTCCCGCTGAAGCTTTCTTT.

This clonotype was found many times. The V and J genes are TRBV6-2 or TRBV6-3 and TRBJ2-7; D is uncertain. Germline values: CDR1 MNHEY, CDR2 SVGEGT. The V and J ends lost 6 bases and 2 bases respectively, with 14 bases between them. The CDR3 runs 14 residues. For the CDR3, the DNA is TGTGCCAGCAGCCTCTTGGGCGGTCCCTACGAGCAGTACTTC. Protein: CASSLLGGPYEQYF.

The chain is built from TRBV25-1 and TRBJ2-5, with TRBD1 as a possible D gene (5 bases). The germline V gene encodes CDR1 MGHDK and CDR2 SYGVNS. The V and J ends lost 4 bases and 0 bases respectively, with 9 bases between them. The CDR3 length is 14 residues. CDR3 sequence reads: CASSVDTYQETQYF. The CDR3 DNA follows: TGTGCCAGCAGTGTGGACACGTACCAAGAGACCCAGTACTTC. The full variable domain, rest sourced from reference TRBV25-1 and TRBJ2-5, is EADIYQTPRYLVIGTGKKITLECSQTMGHDKMYWYQQDPGMELHLIHYSYGVNSTEKGDLSSESTVSRIRTEHFPLTLESARPSHTSQYLCASSVDTYQETQYFGPGTRLLVL.

This clonotype was recorded at least ten times. The V and J genes are TRBV7-8 and TRBJ2-3; 7 bases are a match to TRBD2. The CDR3 length is 16 residues. V lost 2 bases, J lost 4 bases, and 9 bases stayed unmatched. The germline V gene encodes CDR1 SGHVS and CDR2 FQNEAQ. The CDR3 DNA sequence: TGTGCCAGCAGCTTACGGGATAGCGGGCAATCAGATACGCAGTATTTT. It codes for CASSLRDSGQSDTQYF.

This clonotype showed up just a few times. The rearrangement links TRBV7-9 to TRBJ2-7; 11 bases fit TRBD2. Germline-derived CDR1 and CDR2 are SEHNR and FQNEAQ (reference sequence). Trimming at V came to 0 bases and at J to 6 bases, leaving 4 bases not matched to a gene. CDR3 length: 15 residues. The CDR3 DNA follows: TGTGCCAGCAGCTTAGCAGGGACTAGCGGCCGCGAGCAGTACTTC. As protein: CASSLAGTSGREQYF.

This clonotype was seen ten or more times. V and J are TRBV20-1 and TRBJ2-5; 10 nucleotides line up with TRBD2. Germline CDR1 reads DFQATT; CDR2 reads SNEGSKA (reference sequence). After removal of 2 bases from V and 9 bases from J, the junction contained 12 bases not matched to a gene. CDR3 size: 15 residues. CDR3 nucleotide sequence: TGCAGTGCTAGACTAGCGGGAGCCCCACCCGTGGCCCAGTACTTC. Translation gives CSARLAGAPPVAQYF.

CDR3 residues: CASSSPDGYSYEQYF. CDR3 bases: TGTGCCAGCAGCTCTCCCGACGGGTACTCCTACGAGCAGTACTTC. The J gene is TRBJ2-7, the V gene TRBV11-2; D is ambiguous. The germline CDR1 and CDR2 sequences are SGHAT and FQNNGV. The CDR3 covers 15 residues. Trimming shortened V by 4 bases and J by 0 bases, and 13 bases separated the two germline ends.

This clonotype appeared many times. This chain connects TRBV11-2 to TRBJ2-2; 10 positions match TRBD1. CDR1 and CDR2 from the germline V gene are SGHAT and FQNNGV. V lost 5 bases, J lost 6 bases, and 9 bases stayed unmatched. There are 16 residues in the CDR3. The CDR3 spells CASSPRQGARAGELFF. CDR3 sequence (DNA): TGTGCCAGCAGCCCACGACAGGGGGCAAGGGCCGGGGAGCTGTTTTTT.

The chain recombines TRBV9 with TRBJ1-2; D remains unclear. This CDR3 spans 12 amino acids. The germline V gene has CDR1 SGDLS and CDR2 YYNGEE. V was shortened by 3 bases and J by 5 bases, with 8 bases between the two germline ends. The CDR3 loop is CASSDKYYGYTF. CDR3 DNA: TGTGCCAGCAGCGATAAATATTATGGCTACACCTTC.

This clonotype appeared a few times. V gene TRBV6-1 combines with J gene TRBJ1-4; D gene unclear. The germline V and J ends were trimmed by 8 bases and 4 bases, with 11 bases remaining between them. The CDR3 runs 13 residues. In germline, CDR1 is MNHNS, CDR2 SASEGT. Here the CDR3 reads CASAAAYNEKLFF. The CDR3 DNA reads as TGTGCCAGCGCCGCGGCCTATAATGAAAAACTGTTTTTT.

This clonotype was seen many times. The rearrangement uses TRBV29-1 and TRBJ1-1; tentatively, D is TRBD1 (5 bases). Per the germline V gene, CDR1 is SQVTM and CDR2 is ANQGSEA. The CDR3 has 13 amino acids. V was pared by 4 bases and J by 2 bases, with 11 bases between. The CDR3, as DNA: TGCAGCGTTGCTTTGCAGGGAAACACTGAAGCTTTCTTT. The encoded protein is CSVALQGNTEAFF.